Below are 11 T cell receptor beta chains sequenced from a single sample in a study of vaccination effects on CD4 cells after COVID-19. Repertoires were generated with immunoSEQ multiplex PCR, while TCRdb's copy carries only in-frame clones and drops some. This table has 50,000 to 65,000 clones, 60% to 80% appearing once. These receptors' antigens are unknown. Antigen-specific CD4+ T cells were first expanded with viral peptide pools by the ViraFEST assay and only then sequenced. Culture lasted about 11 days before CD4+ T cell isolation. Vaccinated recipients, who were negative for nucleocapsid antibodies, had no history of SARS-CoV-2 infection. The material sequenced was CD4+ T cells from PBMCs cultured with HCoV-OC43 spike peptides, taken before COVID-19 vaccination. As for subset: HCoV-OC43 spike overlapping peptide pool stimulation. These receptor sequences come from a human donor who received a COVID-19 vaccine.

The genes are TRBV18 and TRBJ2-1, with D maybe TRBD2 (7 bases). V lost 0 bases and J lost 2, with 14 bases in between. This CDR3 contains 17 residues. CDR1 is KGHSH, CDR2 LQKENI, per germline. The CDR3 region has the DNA TGTGCCAGCTCACCACCGGGGCGGGGGACAACCTACAATGAGCAGTTCTTC. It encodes CASSPPGRGTTYNEQFF. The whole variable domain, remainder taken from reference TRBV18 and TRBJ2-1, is NAGVMQNPRHLVRRRGQEARLRCSPMKGHSHVYWYRQLPEEGLKFMVYLQKENIIDESGMPKERFSAEFPKEGPSILRIQQVVRGDSAAYFCASSPPGRGTTYNEQFFGPGTRLTVL.

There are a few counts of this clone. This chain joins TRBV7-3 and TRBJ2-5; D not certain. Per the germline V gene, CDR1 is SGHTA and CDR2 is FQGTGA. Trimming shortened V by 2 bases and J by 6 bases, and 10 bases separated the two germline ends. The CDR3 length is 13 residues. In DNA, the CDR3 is TGTGCCAGCAGCTTATCCGGGTCCAAGACCCAGTACTTC. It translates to CASSLSGSKTQYF.

The CDR3 DNA reads as TGCGCCAGCAGCTTAACGAGTTCTAACTATGGCTACACCTTC. The encoded protein is CASSLTSSNYGYTF. This chain links TRBV5-1 with TRBJ1-2, with D uncertain. Germline V lookup: CDR1 SGHRS, CDR2 YFSETQ. The V gene lost 2 bases and the J gene lost 0 bases, with 8 bases spanning the gap. The CDR3 covers 14 residues.

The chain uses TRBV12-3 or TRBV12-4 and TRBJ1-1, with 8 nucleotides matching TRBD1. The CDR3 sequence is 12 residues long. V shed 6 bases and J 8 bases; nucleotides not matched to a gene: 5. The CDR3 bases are TGTGCCAGCAGACACGGACAGGGAGAAGCTTTCTTT. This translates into CASRHGQGEAFF.

Here the CDR3 reads CASSPERTGRTEAFF. CDR3 DNA: TGTGCCAGCTCACCCGAAAGGACAGGGAGGACTGAAGCTTTCTTT. The gene calls are TRBV18 and TRBJ1-1, with TRBD1 identical over 8 bases. Per the germline V gene, CDR1 is KGHSH and CDR2 is LQKENI. The CDR3 length is 15 residues. V shed 3 bases, J shed 5 bases, and the junction held 8 bases outside the gene matches.

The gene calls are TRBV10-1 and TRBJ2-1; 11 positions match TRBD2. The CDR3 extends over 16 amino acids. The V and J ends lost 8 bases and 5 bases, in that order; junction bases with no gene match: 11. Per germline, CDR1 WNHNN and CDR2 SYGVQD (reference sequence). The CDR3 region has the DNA TGCGCCAGCGCCTCTGCCGGGACTAGCGGAAACAATGAGCAGTTCTTC. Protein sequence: CASASAGTSGNNEQFF.

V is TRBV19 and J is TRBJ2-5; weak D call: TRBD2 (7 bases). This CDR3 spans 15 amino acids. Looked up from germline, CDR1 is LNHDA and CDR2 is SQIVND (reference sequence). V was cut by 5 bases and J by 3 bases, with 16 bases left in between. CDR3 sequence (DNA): TGTGCCAGTAGTCTTCTAGGGGGGGGAGAAGAGACCCAGTACTTC. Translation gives CASSLLGGGEETQYF. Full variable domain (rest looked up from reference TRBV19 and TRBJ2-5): DGGITQSPKYLFRKEGQNVTLSCEQNLNHDAMYWYRQDPGQGLRLIYYSQIVNDFQKGDIAEGYSVSREKKESFPLTVTSAQKNPTAFYLCASSLLGGGEETQYFGPGTRLLVL.

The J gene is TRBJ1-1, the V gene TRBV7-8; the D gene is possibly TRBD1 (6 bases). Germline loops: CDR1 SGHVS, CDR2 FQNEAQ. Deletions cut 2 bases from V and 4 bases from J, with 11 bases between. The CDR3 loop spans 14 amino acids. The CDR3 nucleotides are TGTGCCAGCAGCTTAAACAGGGAGAGCACTGAAGCTTTCTTT. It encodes CASSLNRESTEAFF.

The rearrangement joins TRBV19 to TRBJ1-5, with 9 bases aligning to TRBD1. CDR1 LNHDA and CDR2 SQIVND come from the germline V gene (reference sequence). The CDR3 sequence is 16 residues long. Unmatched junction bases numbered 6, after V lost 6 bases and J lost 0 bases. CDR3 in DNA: TGTGCCAGTAGCCTTGGGACAGGGCTTAGCAATCAGCCCCAGCATTTT. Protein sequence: CASSLGTGLSNQPQHF.

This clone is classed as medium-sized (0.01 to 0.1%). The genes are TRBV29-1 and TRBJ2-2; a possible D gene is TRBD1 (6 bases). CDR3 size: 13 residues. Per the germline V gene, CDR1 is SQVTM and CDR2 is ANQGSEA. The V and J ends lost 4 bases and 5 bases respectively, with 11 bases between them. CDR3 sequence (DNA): TGCAGCGTTGCCAGGGGTGGGACCGGGGAGCTGTTTTTT. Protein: CSVARGGTGELFF.

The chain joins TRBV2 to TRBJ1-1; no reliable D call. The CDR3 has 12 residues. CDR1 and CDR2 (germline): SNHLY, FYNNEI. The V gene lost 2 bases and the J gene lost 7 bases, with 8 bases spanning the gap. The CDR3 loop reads CASSERLVEAFF. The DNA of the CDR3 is TGTGCCAGCAGTGAACGGTTAGTTGAAGCTTTCTTT.